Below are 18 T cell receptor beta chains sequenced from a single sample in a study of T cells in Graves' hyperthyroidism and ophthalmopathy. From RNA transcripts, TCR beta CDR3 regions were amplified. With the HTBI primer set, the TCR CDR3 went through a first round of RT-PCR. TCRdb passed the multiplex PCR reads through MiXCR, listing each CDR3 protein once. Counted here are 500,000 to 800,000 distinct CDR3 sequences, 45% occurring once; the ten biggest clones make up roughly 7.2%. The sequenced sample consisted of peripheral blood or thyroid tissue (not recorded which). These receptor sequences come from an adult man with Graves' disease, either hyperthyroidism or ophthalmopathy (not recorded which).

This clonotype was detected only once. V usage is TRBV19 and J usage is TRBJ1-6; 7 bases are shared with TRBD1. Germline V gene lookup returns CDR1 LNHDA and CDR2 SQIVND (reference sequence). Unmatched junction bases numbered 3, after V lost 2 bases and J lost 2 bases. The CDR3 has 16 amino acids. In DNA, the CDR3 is TGTGCCAGTAGTATAACAGGGGACACCTATAATTCACCCCTCCACTTT. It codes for CASSITGDTYNSPLHF.

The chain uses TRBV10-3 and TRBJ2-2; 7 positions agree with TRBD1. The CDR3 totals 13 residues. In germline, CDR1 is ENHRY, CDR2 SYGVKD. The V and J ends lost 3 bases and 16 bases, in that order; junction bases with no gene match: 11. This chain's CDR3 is CAISEGRGTVPFF. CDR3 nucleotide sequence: TGTGCCATCAGTGAAGGCAGGGGGACAGTTCCGTTTTTT.

CDR3 protein: CRPSTGLNTEAFF. DNA of the CDR3: TGCAGACCCTCCACAGGGTTGAACACTGAAGCTTTCTTT. The rearrangement links TRBV29-1 to TRBJ1-1, with a weak D call TRBD1 (6 bases). CDR1 and CDR2 (germline): SQVTM, ANQGSEA. This CDR3 contains 13 residues.

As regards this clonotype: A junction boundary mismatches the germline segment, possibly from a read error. In DNA, the CDR3 is TGTGCCAGCAGCCCCCAGACAGGGAGAACTGAAGCTTTCTTT. This codes for CASSPQTGRTEAFF. The V call is TRBV5-1, the J call TRBJ1-1; TRBD1 matches at 7 bases. This CDR3 is built from 14 residues. CDR1 is SGHRS and CDR2 is YFSETQ in the germline V gene.

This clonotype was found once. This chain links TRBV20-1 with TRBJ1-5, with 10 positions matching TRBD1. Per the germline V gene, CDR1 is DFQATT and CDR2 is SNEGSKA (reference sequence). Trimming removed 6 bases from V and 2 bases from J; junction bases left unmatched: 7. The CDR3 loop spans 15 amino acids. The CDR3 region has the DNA TGCAGTGCAAGTCCCGGGACAGGGGGCAATCAGCCCCAGCATTTT. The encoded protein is CSASPGTGGNQPQHF.

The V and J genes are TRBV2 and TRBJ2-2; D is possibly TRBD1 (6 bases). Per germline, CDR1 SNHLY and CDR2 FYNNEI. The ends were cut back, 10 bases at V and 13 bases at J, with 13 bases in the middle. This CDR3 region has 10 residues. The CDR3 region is CANLSTGLFF. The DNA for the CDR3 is TGTGCCAACCTATCGACAGGGCTGTTTTTT.

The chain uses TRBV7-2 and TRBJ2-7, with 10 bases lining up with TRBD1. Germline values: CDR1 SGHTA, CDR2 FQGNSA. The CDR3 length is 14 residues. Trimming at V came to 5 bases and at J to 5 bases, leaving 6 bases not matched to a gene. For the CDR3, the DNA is TGTGCCAGCAGCCCCCGGACAGGGGGGCACGAGCAGTACTTC. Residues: CASSPRTGGHEQYF.

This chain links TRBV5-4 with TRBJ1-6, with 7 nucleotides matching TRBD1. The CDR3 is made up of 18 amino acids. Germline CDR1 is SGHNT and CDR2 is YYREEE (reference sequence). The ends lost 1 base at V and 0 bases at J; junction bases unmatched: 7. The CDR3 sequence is CASSLNRGLSSYNSPLHF. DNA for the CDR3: TGTGCCAGCAGCTTGAACAGGGGCCTCAGCTCCTATAATTCACCCCTCCACTTT.

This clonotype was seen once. Here the CDR3 reads CAGGRGHSNQPQYF. The CDR3 nucleotides are TGTGCCGGCGGCCGGGGCCATAGCAATCAGCCCCAGTATTTT. The chain uses TRBV7-8 and TRBJ1-5, with D tentatively TRBD1 or TRBD2 (5 bases each). The J call may be incorrect, as the DNA end agrees better with TRBJ2-3. There are 14 residues in the CDR3. Germline V gene data show CDR1 as SGHVS and CDR2 as FQNEAQ.

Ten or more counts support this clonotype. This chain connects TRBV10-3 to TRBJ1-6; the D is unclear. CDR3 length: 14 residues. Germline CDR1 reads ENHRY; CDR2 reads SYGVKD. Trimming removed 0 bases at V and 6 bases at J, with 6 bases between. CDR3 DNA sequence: TGTGCCATCAGTGAGTCAACAGCTAATTCACCCCTCCACTTT. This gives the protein CAISESTANSPLHF.

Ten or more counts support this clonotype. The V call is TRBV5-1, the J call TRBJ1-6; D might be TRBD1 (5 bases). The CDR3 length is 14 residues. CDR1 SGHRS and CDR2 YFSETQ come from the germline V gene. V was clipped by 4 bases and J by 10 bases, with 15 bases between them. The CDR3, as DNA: TGCGCCAGCAGCGGGGGGGAGAATGGCTCACCCCTCCACTTT. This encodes CASSGGENGSPLHF.

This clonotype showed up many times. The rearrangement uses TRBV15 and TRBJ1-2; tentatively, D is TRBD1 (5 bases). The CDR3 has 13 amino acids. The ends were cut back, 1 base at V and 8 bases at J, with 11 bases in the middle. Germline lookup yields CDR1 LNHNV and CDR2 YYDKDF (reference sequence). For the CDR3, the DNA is TGTGCCACCAGCAGAGGGGGGGAGCCCGGCTACACCTTC. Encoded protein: CATSRGGEPGYTF.

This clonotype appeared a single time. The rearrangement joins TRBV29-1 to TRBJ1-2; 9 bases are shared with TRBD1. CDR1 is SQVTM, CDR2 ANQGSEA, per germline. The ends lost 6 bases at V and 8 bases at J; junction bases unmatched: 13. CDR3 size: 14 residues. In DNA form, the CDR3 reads TGCAGCGTCCCGGGAACAGGGGGCACGACAGGCTACACCTTC. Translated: CSVPGTGGTTGYTF.

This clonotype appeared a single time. Written as DNA, the CDR3 is TGTGCCAGCAGAGGGGTCGTCGGCGGAACCGAGCAGTACTTC. This codes for CASRGVVGGTEQYF. The chain couples TRBV2 to TRBJ2-7, with D possibly being TRBD1 (5 bases). V lost 6 bases to trimming and J lost 6 bases, with 18 bases between them. The germline CDR1 and CDR2 sequences are SNHLY and FYNNEI. CDR3 size: 14 residues.

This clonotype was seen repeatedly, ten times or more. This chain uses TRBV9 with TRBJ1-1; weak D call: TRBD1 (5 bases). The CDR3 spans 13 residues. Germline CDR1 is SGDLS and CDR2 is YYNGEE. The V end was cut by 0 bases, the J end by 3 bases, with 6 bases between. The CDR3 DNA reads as TGTGCCAGCAGCGTAGGAGGGGACACTGAAGCTTTCTTT. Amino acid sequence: CASSVGGDTEAFF.

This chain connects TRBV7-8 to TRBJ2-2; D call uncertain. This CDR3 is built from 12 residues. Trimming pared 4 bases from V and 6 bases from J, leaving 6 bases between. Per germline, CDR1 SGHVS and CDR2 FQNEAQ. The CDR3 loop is CASSYAAGELFF. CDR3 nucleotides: TGTGCCAGCAGCTATGCGGCCGGGGAGCTGTTTTTT.

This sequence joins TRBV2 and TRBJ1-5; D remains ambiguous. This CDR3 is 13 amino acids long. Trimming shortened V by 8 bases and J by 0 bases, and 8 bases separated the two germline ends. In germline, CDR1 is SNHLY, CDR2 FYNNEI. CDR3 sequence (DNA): TGTGCCAGCCCCGACGATAGCAATCAGCCCCAGCATTTT. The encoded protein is CASPDDSNQPQHF. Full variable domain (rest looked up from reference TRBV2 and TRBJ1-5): EPEVTQTPSHQVTQMGQEVILRCVPISNHLYFYWYRQILGQKVEFLVSFYNNEISEKSEIFDDQFSVERPDGSNFTLKIRSTKLEDSAMYFCASPDDSNQPQHFGDGTRLSIL.

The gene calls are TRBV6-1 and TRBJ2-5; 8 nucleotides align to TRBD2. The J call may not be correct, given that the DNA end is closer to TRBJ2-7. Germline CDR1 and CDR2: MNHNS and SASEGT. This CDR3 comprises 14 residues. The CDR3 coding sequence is TGTGCCAGCAGGGCGGGAGGCCTCCCCTACGAGCAGTACTTC. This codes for CASRAGGLPYEQYF.